The rows below give T cell receptor beta chains drawn from one sample of a study of siplizumab effects on memory and regulatory T cells. Using immunoSEQ multiplex PCR, the repertoire was profiled, and TCRdb retains in-frame clones only, with some absent. The sample has over 85,000 clones, approximately 94% seen once. The material sequenced was CD8+ T cells sorted from blood. The receptors derive from a human donor in good health. CDR3s leave out the opening cysteine and the closing phenylalanine or tryptophan. Each record gives: clone size, V gene, CDR3 protein. Size tells how often a clone was seen (once, few, many) or the class of an expanded clone, and some rows leave it out.

abundance: -
v_gene: TRBV2
CDR3aa: ASTTGTSGTDTQY

abundance: -
v_gene: TRBV29-1
CDR3aa: SVESGSYNEQF

abundance: once
v_gene: TRBV5-5
CDR3aa: ASSDGQNYGYT

abundance: once
v_gene: TRBV6-5
CDR3aa: ASSYWTSGGSYEQY

abundance: -
v_gene: TRBV7-6
CDR3aa: ASRTYLAGQETQY

abundance: -
v_gene: TRBV6-5
CDR3aa: ASSYGQVDNEQF

abundance: few
v_gene: TRBV30
CDR3aa: AWSAQGGNSPLH

abundance: -
v_gene: TRBV7-8
CDR3aa: ASSLTIRVYEQY

abundance: -
v_gene: TRBV4-3
CDR3aa: ASSQSNRESYEQY

abundance: -
v_gene: TRBV30
CDR3aa: AWSAGFNYGYT

abundance: -
v_gene: TRBV5-1
CDR3aa: ASSLSSGTILEQY

abundance: -
v_gene: TRBV5-1
CDR3aa: ASSSKMNTEAF

abundance: -
v_gene: TRBV9
CDR3aa: ASSPQPGADTQY

abundance: -
v_gene: TRBV15
CDR3aa: ATSLRRGRNEQF

abundance: -
v_gene: TRBV4-1
CDR3aa: ASSHLAGIPYEQY